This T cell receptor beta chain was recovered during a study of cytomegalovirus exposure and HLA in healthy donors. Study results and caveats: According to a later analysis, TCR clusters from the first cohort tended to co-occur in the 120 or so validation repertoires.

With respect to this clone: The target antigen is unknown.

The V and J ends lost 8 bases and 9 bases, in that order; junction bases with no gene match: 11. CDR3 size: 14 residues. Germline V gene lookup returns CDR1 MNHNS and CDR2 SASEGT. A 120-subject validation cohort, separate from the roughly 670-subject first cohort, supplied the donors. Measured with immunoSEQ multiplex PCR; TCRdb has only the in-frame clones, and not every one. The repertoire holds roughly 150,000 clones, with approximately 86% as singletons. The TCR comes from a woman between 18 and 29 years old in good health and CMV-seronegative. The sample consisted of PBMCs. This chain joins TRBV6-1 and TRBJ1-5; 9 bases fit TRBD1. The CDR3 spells CASLSSGTGRPQHF. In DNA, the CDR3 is TGTGCCAGCCTTTCATCCGGGACAGGGCGGCCCCAGCATTTT.